This note documents a single T cell receptor (beta chain) sequence. This record comes from a study of blood T cell repertoires in COVID-19. For the study at large: Samples of COVID-19 (acute and convalescent) were obtained from the United States, Italy and Spain. Sample material is recorded as cDNA or gDNA derived from T cells, B-cell-depleted T cells, or PBMCs.

The CDR3 has 21 amino acids. V lost 3 bases to trimming and J lost 1 base; unmatched junction nucleotides: 19. Clones were sequenced by immunoSEQ multiplex PCR, and TCRdb holds only the in-frame ones, with some missing. The sample carries about 200,000 clones, roughly nine tenths recorded once. Sequenced: peripheral blood. The source is a man aged 35-49 years with acute or convalescent COVID-19. V is TRBV23-1 and J is TRBJ1-5; 9 positions agree with TRBD1. TRBV23-1 counts as an open reading frame of uncertain function. The CDR3 reads CASSQEQTGQGRYGSNQPQHF. The CDR3 DNA follows: TGCGCCAGCAGTCAGGAACAAACGGGACAGGGTCGATATGGGAGCAATCAGCCCCAGCATTTT.